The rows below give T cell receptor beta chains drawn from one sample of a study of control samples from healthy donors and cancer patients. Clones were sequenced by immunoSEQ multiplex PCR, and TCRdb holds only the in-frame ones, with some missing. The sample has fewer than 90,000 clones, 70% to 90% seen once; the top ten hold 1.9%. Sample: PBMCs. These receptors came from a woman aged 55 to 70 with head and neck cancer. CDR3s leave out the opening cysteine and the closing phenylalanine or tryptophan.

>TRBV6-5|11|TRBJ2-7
ASSYSGYYEQY
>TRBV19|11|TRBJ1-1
ASTASANTEAF
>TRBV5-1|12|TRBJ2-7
ASSRPGGNYEQY
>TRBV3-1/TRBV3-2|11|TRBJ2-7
ASGSHRSYEQY
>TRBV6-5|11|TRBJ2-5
AALREDQETQY
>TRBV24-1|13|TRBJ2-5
ATSSASGGQETQY
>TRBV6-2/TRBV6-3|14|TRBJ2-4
ASSYASGRAKNIQY
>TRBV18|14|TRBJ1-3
ASSQGQGDSGNTIY
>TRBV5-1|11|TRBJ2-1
ASSLTGYNEQF
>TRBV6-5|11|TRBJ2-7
ASSQTDGYEQY
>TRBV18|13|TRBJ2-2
ASSPGLAGAGELF
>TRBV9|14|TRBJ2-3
ASSVGSGRFTDTQY
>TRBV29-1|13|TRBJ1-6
SVEWGRKYNSPLH
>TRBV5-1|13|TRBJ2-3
ASSTGTGTEDTQY
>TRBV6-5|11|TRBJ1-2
ASSKGQAYGYT
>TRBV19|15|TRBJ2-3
ASSIDLSGGGTDTQY
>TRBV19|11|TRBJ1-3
ASSIGPGNTIY
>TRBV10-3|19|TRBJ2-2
AIRAPSAELAGGLRTGELF
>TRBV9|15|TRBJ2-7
ASTVGSIKRSPYEQY
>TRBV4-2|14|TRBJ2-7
ASSQELASGAYEQY
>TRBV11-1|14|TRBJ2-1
ASSSGFSGGYNEQF
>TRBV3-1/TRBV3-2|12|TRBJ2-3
ASSPSGSTDTQY
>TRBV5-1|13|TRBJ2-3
ASSPEFRATDTQY
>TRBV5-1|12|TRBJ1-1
ASSLESGFTEAF
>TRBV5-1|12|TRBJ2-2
ASKIRGGTGELF
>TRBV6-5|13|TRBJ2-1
ASSYSTGPNNEQF
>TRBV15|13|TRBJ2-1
ATSSSAGTAIFQF
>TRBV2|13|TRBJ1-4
ASSETRSGGEKLF
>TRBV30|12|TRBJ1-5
AWSGVQLRQPQH
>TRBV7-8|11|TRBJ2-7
ASSLAGVREQY
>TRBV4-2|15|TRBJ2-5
ASSQDGAGGTGETQY
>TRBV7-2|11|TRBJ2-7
ASSLGGGPEQY
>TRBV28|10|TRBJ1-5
ASSLEEMYQH
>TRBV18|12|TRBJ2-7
ASSQGTEPYEQY
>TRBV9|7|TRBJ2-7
ASPSWQY
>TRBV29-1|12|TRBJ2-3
SVEGGIRTDTQY
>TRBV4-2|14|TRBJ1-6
ASSQDQAANNSPLH